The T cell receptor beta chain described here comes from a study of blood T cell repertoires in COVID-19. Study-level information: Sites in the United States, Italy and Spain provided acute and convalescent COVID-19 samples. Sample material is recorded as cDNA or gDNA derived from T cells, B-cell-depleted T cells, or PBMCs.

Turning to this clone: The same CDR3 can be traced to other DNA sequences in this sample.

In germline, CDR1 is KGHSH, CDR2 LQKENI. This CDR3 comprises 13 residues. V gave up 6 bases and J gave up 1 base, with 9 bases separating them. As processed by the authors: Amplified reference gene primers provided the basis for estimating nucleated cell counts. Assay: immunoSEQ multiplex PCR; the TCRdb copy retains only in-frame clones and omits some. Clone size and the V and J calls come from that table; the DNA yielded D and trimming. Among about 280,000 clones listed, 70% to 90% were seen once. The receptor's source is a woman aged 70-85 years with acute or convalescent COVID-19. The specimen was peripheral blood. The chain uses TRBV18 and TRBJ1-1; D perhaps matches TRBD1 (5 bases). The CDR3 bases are TGTGCCAGCTCGCCCACAGGGAACACTGAAGCTTTCTTT. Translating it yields CASSPTGNTEAFF.